What follows are 25 T cell receptor beta chains derived from one specimen sequenced in a study of blood T cell repertoires in COVID-19. TCRdb keeps only in-frame clones here, not all; method: immunoSEQ multiplex PCR. The sample includes around 81,000 clones, about 89% of them seen just once. The sample comprised peripheral blood. Receptors originate from a woman aged 55-70 years with acute or convalescent COVID-19.

This clone has at least ten counts. CDR3 amino acids: CSASRTLGSYEQYF. The CDR3 DNA sequence: TGCAGTGCTAGTAGGACATTGGGCTCCTACGAGCAGTACTTC. The chain joins TRBV20-1 to TRBJ2-7; TRBD1 might be the D (5 bases). This CDR3 comprises 14 residues. Germline V lookup: CDR1 DFQATT, CDR2 SNEGSKA (reference sequence). V dropped 3 bases and J dropped 0 bases, with 12 bases sitting between them.

The CDR3 here is CASSVGTRDSNQPQHF. As DNA, the CDR3 is TGTGCCAGTAGTGTCGGGACACGAGATAGCAATCAGCCCCAGCATTTT. The chain links TRBV19 to TRBJ1-5; a weak D match, TRBD1 (6 bases). From germline, CDR1 is LNHDA and CDR2 SQIVND (reference sequence). CDR3 length: 16 amino acids. Between the trimmed V and J ends, which lost 5 bases and 0 bases, there was a span of 14 bases.

The chain carries TRBV19 and TRBJ1-5; tentative D call: TRBD1 (6 bases). Germline V lookup: CDR1 LNHDA, CDR2 SQIVND (reference sequence). This CDR3 comprises 13 residues. Trimming pared 3 bases from V and 9 bases from J, leaving 12 bases between. DNA for the CDR3: TGTGCCAGTAGTATCCAGGGGACCGGGCCCCAGCATTTT. This gives the protein CASSIQGTGPQHF.

CDR3 protein: CSVDLRDRGLGNTEAFF. The CDR3 coding sequence is TGCAGCGTCGACCTCCGGGACAGGGGACTCGGGAACACTGAAGCTTTCTTT. The chain has TRBV29-1 and TRBJ1-1, with TRBD1 matching 10 bases. The CDR3 is 17 amino acids. V lost 6 bases and J lost 1; bases outside the gene matches: 14. The germline V gene encodes CDR1 SQVTM and CDR2 ANQGSEA.

Only one count was recorded for this clone. The chain couples TRBV4-2 to TRBJ2-7; perhaps TRBD1 as D (6 bases). CDR3 length: 15 amino acids. The V gene's germline CDR1 is LGHNA and CDR2 YNFKEQ. Trimming stripped 0 bases from V and 2 bases from J, with 11 bases between. CDR3 loop: CASSQEDRSTYEQYF. CDR3 DNA sequence: TGTGCCAGCAGCCAAGAGGACAGATCCACCTACGAGCAGTACTTC.

V and J are TRBV4-3 and TRBJ1-4; D may be TRBD1 (6 bases). V lost 4 bases and J 8 bases, leaving 23 bases between the germline ends. This CDR3 has 17 residues. Germline V gives CDR1 LGHNA, CDR2 YSLEER. The CDR3 sequence: CASSPGSTGTTLEKLFF. The CDR3 coding sequence is TGCGCCAGCAGCCCGGGGTCCACCGGGACAACCTTAGAAAAACTGTTTTTT.

This chain links TRBV10-3 with TRBJ2-2, with 9 bases fitting TRBD1. Germline assignment: CDR1 ENHRY and CDR2 SYGVKD. This CDR3 has 15 amino acids. V gave up 4 bases and J gave up 2 bases; unmatched junction bases: 2. CDR3 amino acids: CAISGDRANTGELFF. DNA of the CDR3: TGTGCCATCAGTGGGGACAGGGCAAACACCGGGGAGCTGTTTTTT.

The chain employs TRBV9 and TRBJ1-4; D remains unclear. Germline V lookup: CDR1 SGDLS, CDR2 YYNGEE. The CDR3 is 14 amino acids. Trimming took 0 bases from V and 5 from J, leaving 8 bases between them. The CDR3 DNA reads TGTGCCAGCAGCGTAGATCTAAACAATGAAAAACTGTTTTTT. Translation: CASSVDLNNEKLFF.

This sequence joins TRBV5-1 and TRBJ2-1, with 13 bases identical to TRBD2. The CDR3 consists of 15 residues. The germline CDR1 and CDR2 sequences are SGHRS and YFSETQ. The ends lost 3 bases at V and 5 bases at J; junction bases unmatched: 2. CDR3 loop: CASSSGLAGDNEQFF. The CDR3 coding sequence is TGCGCCAGCAGCTCCGGACTAGCGGGGGACAATGAGCAGTTCTTC.

A few counts support this clone. The CDR3: CAWSVHEIGEQYF. The CDR3 nucleotides are TGTGCCTGGAGTGTACACGAGATCGGGGAGCAGTACTTC. V gene TRBV30 combines with J gene TRBJ2-7, with D unresolved. Germline V gene lookup returns CDR1 GTSNPN and CDR2 SVGIG (reference sequence). The CDR3 is 13 amino acids. V shed 0 bases and J shed 7 bases, with 13 bases lying between them.

This chain uses TRBV7-3 with TRBJ2-5; D not resolved. Germline V gives CDR1 SGHTA, CDR2 FQGTGA. Trimming removed 4 bases from V and 4 bases from J, with 10 bases in between. The CDR3 runs 13 residues. The CDR3 DNA reads as TGTGCCAGCAGCTCCTCATCCGGAGAGACCCAGTACTTC. It yields the protein CASSSSSGETQYF.

Remarks on this clone: One end of the junction is discordant with germline, which a read error may explain. The chain recombines TRBV6-5 with TRBJ2-3, with 7 bases identical to TRBD1. CDR1 is MNHEY, CDR2 SVGAGI, per germline. CDR3 length: 13 residues. CDR3 sequence reads: CASSNSGQVTQYF. The CDR3 DNA follows: TGTGCCAGCAGTAACTCCGGACAGGTTACGCAGTATTTT.

V is TRBV6-6 and J is TRBJ1-1, with D possibly TRBD1 on 6 matching bases. Germline loops: CDR1 MNHNY, CDR2 SVGAGI (reference sequence). V lost 5 bases and J 4 bases, leaving 14 bases between the germline ends. The CDR3 extends over 14 amino acids. CDR3 protein: CASSETGLGTEAFF. As DNA, the CDR3 is TGTGCCAGCAGTGAGACAGGTTTGGGCACTGAAGCTTTCTTT.

This chain joins TRBV29-1 and TRBJ2-7; TRBD1 matches at 9 bases. The CDR3 spans 14 residues. Germline CDR1 SQVTM, CDR2 ANQGSEA. V dropped 6 bases and J dropped 5; count of bases not matched to a gene: 11. For the CDR3, the DNA is TGCAGCGTGAAACCGGGACAGGGCGAGCACGAGCAGTACTTC. It yields the protein CSVKPGQGEHEQYF.

The chain employs TRBV16 and TRBJ1-4; D might be TRBD1 (5 bases). Germline V gives CDR1 KGHSY, CDR2 FQNENV. The V gene lost 2 bases and the J gene lost 7 bases, with 11 bases spanning the gap. The CDR3 contains 14 residues. The CDR3 loop is CASSQQGGREKLFF. For the CDR3, the DNA is TGTGCCAGCAGCCAACAGGGAGGTCGTGAAAAACTGTTTTTT.

The J gene is TRBJ2-7, the V gene TRBV7-2, with D possibly being TRBD2 (5 bases). Trimming cost V 2 bases and J 4 bases, with 15 bases left between them. Per germline, CDR1 SGHTA and CDR2 FQGNSA. The CDR3 consists of 15 residues. The CDR3 sequence: CASSLTHPGKYEQYF. CDR3 sequence (DNA): TGTGCCAGCAGCTTAACACATCCGGGGAAATACGAGCAGTACTTC.

V and J are TRBV28 and TRBJ1-3; 9 bases fit TRBD1. CDR1 and CDR2 from the germline V gene are MDHEN and SYDVKM. This CDR3 region has 16 residues. The V and J ends lost 4 bases and 1 base, in that order; junction bases with no gene match: 5. This CDR3 is CASSSGTGYSGNTIYF. As DNA, the CDR3 is TGTGCCAGCAGTTCCGGGACAGGGTATTCTGGAAACACCATATATTTT.

V usage is TRBV28 and J usage is TRBJ1-6; D is perhaps TRBD1 (5 bases). Germline-derived CDR1 and CDR2 are MDHEN and SYDVKM. The CDR3 is 18 residues long. Trimming cost V 6 bases and J 2 bases, with 20 bases left between them. DNA of the CDR3: TGTGCCAGCAGCCTATACCAGGGTTTTCCCCCCTATAATTCACCCCTCCACTTT. Protein: CASSLYQGFPPYNSPLHF.

V is TRBV9 and J is TRBJ2-1; D is perhaps TRBD2 (5 bases). The CDR3 has 17 residues. Trimming took 4 bases from V and 4 from J, leaving 21 bases between them. Germline CDR1 and CDR2: SGDLS and YYNGEE. CDR3 sequence reads: CASSPRVRAGHYNEQFF. The CDR3 DNA follows: TGTGCCAGCAGCCCCCGAGTGAGGGCAGGCCATTACAATGAGCAGTTCTTC.

This clone was counted once. This rearrangement joins TRBV18 to TRBJ1-5; D remains ambiguous. The CDR3 sequence is 13 residues long. Trimming removed 3 bases from V and 4 bases from J, with 7 bases in between. Germline assignment: CDR1 KGHSH and CDR2 LQKENI. CDR3 coding DNA: TGTGCCAGCTCACCGGCTTCGAATCAGCCCCAGCATTTT. Its translation: CASSPASNQPQHF.

The J gene is TRBJ1-4, the V gene TRBV27; 7 nucleotides line up with TRBD1. There are 15 residues in the CDR3. Trimming took 5 bases from V and 7 from J; bases not matched to a gene: 10. Germline V gene sequence: CDR1 MNHEY, CDR2 SMNVEV (reference sequence). CDR3 sequence: CASSPTRQGGEKLFF. CDR3 nucleotide sequence: TGTGCCAGCAGTCCCACAAGGCAGGGGGGTGAAAAACTGTTTTTT.

The gene calls are TRBV28 and TRBJ1-2, with a possible D match to TRBD1 (5 bases). Germline V gene lookup returns CDR1 MDHEN and CDR2 SYDVKM. The CDR3 spans 15 residues. V was pared by 5 bases and J by 3 bases, with 16 bases between. The CDR3, as DNA: TGTGCCAGCAGTCCTCCGGGAGGGGAGGACTATGGCTACACCTTC. It is translated as CASSPPGGEDYGYTF.

This rearrangement joins TRBV5-1 to TRBJ2-3; D gene uncertain. This CDR3 region has 13 residues. The germline V and J ends were trimmed by 4 bases and 2 bases, with 8 bases remaining between them. CDR1 is SGHRS and CDR2 is YFSETQ in the germline V gene. CDR3 sequence (DNA): TGCGCCAGCAGCCGCGAATCCACAGATACGCAGTATTTT. This translates into CASSRESTDTQYF.

The rearrangement links TRBV19 to TRBJ2-1; D is undetermined. The CDR3 runs 13 residues. Deletions cut 5 bases from V and 10 bases from J, with 15 bases between. Germline V gene data show CDR1 as LNHDA and CDR2 as SQIVND (reference sequence). DNA for the CDR3: TGTGCCAGTAGTCGATTTTTTGACACCGAGCAGTTCTTC. Translating gives CASSRFFDTEQFF.

The chain recombines TRBV4-1 with TRBJ2-1, with a possible D match to TRBD2 (5 bases). The CDR3 consists of 16 residues. The V end lost 1 base, the J end lost 1 base, and 11 bases lay between the germline ends. Germline V gene sequence: CDR1 MGHRA, CDR2 YSYEKL. The CDR3 protein is CASSQVTGDSYNEQFF. DNA for the CDR3: TGCGCCAGCAGCCAAGTTACCGGGGATTCCTACAATGAGCAGTTCTTC.